This T cell receptor beta chain was sequenced in a study of cytomegalovirus exposure and HLA in healthy donors. Study-wide findings and caveats: In a later analysis, at a false discovery rate of 0.05, some 17,000 TCR beta sequences were associated with HLA alleles. Some V segments (TRBV6-2 and TRBV6-3 among them) were excluded as indistinguishable.

PCR used 60 Vbeta primers and 13 Jbeta primers. TCRdb's copy holds only in-frame clones and misses some; the assay was immunoSEQ multiplex PCR. Of roughly 180,000 clones listed, over 70% are singletons. Germline V CDR1 and CDR2: SEHNR, FQNEAQ (reference sequence). The CDR3 is made up of 15 amino acids. V was cut by 5 bases and J by 7 bases, with 18 bases left in between. With regard to this clone: Its matching antigen is unknown.

The rearrangement joins TRBV7-9 to TRBJ1-3; TRBD1 is a possible D gene (6 bases). The source material was PBMCs. This sequence originates from a woman aged 60-75 years in good health and CMV-seropositive. The CDR3 is CASSKPGTLDNTIYF. The CDR3 DNA reads TGTGCCAGCAGCAAACCTGGGACACTGGACAACACCATATATTTT.